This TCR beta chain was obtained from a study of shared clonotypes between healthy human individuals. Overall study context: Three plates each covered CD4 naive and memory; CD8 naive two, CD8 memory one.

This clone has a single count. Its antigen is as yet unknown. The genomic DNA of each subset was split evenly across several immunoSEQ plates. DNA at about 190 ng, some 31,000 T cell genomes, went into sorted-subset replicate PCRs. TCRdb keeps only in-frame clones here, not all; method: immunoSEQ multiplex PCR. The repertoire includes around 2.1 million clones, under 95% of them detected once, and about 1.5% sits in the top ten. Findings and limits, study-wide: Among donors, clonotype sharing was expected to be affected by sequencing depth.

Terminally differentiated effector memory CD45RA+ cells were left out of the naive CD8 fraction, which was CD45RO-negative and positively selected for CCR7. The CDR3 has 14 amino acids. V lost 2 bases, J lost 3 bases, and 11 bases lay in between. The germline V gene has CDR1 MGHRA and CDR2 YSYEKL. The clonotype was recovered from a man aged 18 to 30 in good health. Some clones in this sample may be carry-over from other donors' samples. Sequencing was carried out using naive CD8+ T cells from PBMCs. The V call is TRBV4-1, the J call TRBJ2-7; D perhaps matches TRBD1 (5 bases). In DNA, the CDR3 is TGCGCCAGCAGCCAATTTGACAGCATCTACGAGCAGTACTTC. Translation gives CASSQFDSIYEQYF.